These 14 T cell receptor beta chains came from one sample sequenced in a study of T and B cells in COVID-19 patients. Each TRB amplification used about 250-550 ng of genomic DNA from blood. Multiplex PCR with BIOMED2 TRB-A/B primer pools amplified TRB rearrangements. Using its own MiXCR run on the multiplex PCR reads, TCRdb lists one record per CDR3 protein. The sample lists 4,800 or so distinct CDR3 sequences, 25% to 35% occurring once. The sequencing sample was made of blood. The receptors originated from a human donor with active COVID-19.

Relative to its sample, this clonotype is medium-sized. The rearrangement uses TRBV18 and TRBJ1-4, with D perhaps TRBD1 (6 bases). This CDR3 is built from 14 residues. Germline V lookup: CDR1 KGHSH, CDR2 LQKENI. V was clipped by 5 bases and J by 5 bases, with 12 bases between them. CDR3 protein: CASSVVRGNEKLFF. The CDR3 nucleotides are TGTGCCAGCTCAGTCGTAAGGGGGAATGAAAAACTGTTTTTT.

A remark on this clonotype: A much larger clone differs by one base, so this may be a read error. The V gene is TRBV18, the J gene TRBJ1-4; D unclear. Germline V gene data show CDR1 as KGHSH and CDR2 as LQKENI. The CDR3 is made up of 15 amino acids. CDR3 sequence: CASLPVTATNEKLFF. DNA of the CDR3: TGTGCCAGCTTACCAGTAACAGCAACTAATGAAAAACTGTTTTTT.

This clonotype was seen a few times. V and J are TRBV6-2 or TRBV6-3 and TRBJ1-2, with D unclear. The CDR3 extends over 14 amino acids. In germline, CDR1 is MNHEY, CDR2 SVGEGT. V lost 4 bases, J lost 2 bases, and 11 bases lay in between. Here the CDR3 DNA reads TGTGCCAGCAGTTGGCCAGGAGTGAACTATGGCTACACCTTC. Its protein is CASSWPGVNYGYTF.

This clonotype is termed medium-sized. The chain has TRBV6-6 and TRBJ1-6; D not certain. The CDR3 consists of 14 residues. In germline, CDR1 is MNHNY, CDR2 SVGAGI (reference sequence). The germline V and J ends were trimmed by 1 base and 6 bases, with 7 bases remaining between them. DNA of the CDR3: TGTGCCAGCAGTTACTTGAACAGTAATTCACCCCTCCACTTT. Protein product: CASSYLNSNSPLHF.

Relative to its sample, this clonotype is medium-sized (0.01 to 0.1%). This chain connects TRBV18 to TRBJ2-3, with D maybe TRBD2 (7 bases). The CDR3 spans 18 residues. Germline-derived CDR1 and CDR2 are KGHSH and LQKENI. Trimming left V 6 bases short and J 1 base short, with 23 bases between. The CDR3 loop reads CASSPLHRTGRGTDTQYF. For the CDR3, the DNA is TGTGCCAGCTCGCCGTTGCATCGAACAGGGAGGGGCACAGATACGCAGTATTTT.

This clonotype is labeled medium-sized. The CDR3 nucleotides read TGTGCCAGCAGCTTGGGTGGGGCTAGCGGGAGCGTCAGGTCGTGGCGGGAGCTGTTTTTT. It specifies CASSLGGASGSVRSWRELFF. This chain connects TRBV5-4 to TRBJ2-2; TRBD2 matches 10 bases. V gave up 0 bases and J gave up 9 bases; unmatched junction bases: 20. There are 20 residues in the CDR3. CDR1 is SGHNT, CDR2 YYREEE, per germline (reference sequence).

The V gene is TRBV7-9, the J gene TRBJ2-1; a weak D match, TRBD2 (5 bases). CDR3 size: 15 residues. Germline V CDR1 and CDR2: SEHNR, FQNEAQ (reference sequence). V shed 3 bases and J shed 7 bases, with 16 bases lying between them. DNA of the CDR3: TGTGCCAGCAGCTTCCCCGACGAGGGCTGGAATGAGCAGTTCTTC. The encoded protein is CASSFPDEGWNEQFF.

This clonotype qualifies as medium-sized. The V and J genes are TRBV29-1 and TRBJ2-1, with D perhaps assigned TRBD1 or TRBD2 (7 bases each). V gave up 2 bases and J gave up 8 bases, with 13 bases separating them. The CDR3 is 13 amino acids. The germline CDR1 and CDR2 sequences are SQVTM and ANQGSEA. DNA for the CDR3: TGCAGCGTTGAACAGGGGGGGCCCCATGAGCAGTTCTTC. Its protein is CSVEQGGPHEQFF.

The rearrangement uses TRBV18 and TRBJ2-5, with a weak D call TRBD2 (6 bases). Germline assignment: CDR1 KGHSH and CDR2 LQKENI. V lost 3 bases to trimming and J lost 5 bases, with 13 bases between them. The CDR3 covers 14 residues. The CDR3 DNA sequence: TGTGCCAGCTCACCCCAGGGAGGCCAGGAGACCCAGTACTTC. Amino acids: CASSPQGGQETQYF.

In this sample, this clonotype is medium-sized. This chain connects TRBV6-5 to TRBJ1-5; 7 bases agree with TRBD1. The ends lost 8 bases at V and 11 bases at J; junction bases unmatched: 6. Germline values: CDR1 MNHEY, CDR2 SVGAGI. This CDR3 is built from 11 residues. Here the CDR3 DNA reads TGTGCCAGCGCCTCAGGGACAGCCCAGCATTTT. Translation gives CASASGTAQHF.

The V gene is TRBV20-1, the J gene TRBJ2-1, with 7 nucleotides matching TRBD2. This CDR3 contains 15 residues. The V gene end was trimmed by 4 bases and the J gene end by 2 bases; junction bases not matched to a gene: 8. CDR1 and CDR2 (germline): DFQATT, SNEGSKA (reference sequence). The CDR3, as DNA: TGCAGTGCTACCTCTACGGGACTAACCTACAATGAGCAGTTCTTC. This gives the protein CSATSTGLTYNEQFF.

This clonotype counts as medium-sized (0.01 to 0.1%). The rearrangement links TRBV6-5 to TRBJ2-6; D is possibly TRBD2 (5 bases). The CDR3 is 17 residues long. Germline V lookup: CDR1 MNHEY, CDR2 SVGAGI. Trimming stripped 5 bases from V and 2 bases from J, with 16 bases between. CDR3 DNA: TGTGCCAGCAGTCCTCAGGAGGACGGGGCTGGGGCCAACGTCCTGACTTTC. Translation gives CASSPQEDGAGANVLTF.

The chain recombines TRBV6-2 or TRBV6-3 with TRBJ1-2; D might be TRBD1 (6 bases). The V end was cut by 5 bases, the J end by 8 bases, with 18 bases between. The CDR3 is 14 amino acids. CDR1 and CDR2 (germline): MNHEY, SVGEGT. CDR3 sequence: CASSETRGGQGYTF. Here the CDR3 DNA reads TGTGCCAGCAGTGAAACGAGGGGGGGCCAGGGCTACACCTTC.

This clonotype qualifies as medium-sized. This chain links TRBV18 with TRBJ2-5; 9 bases line up with TRBD1. The CDR3 consists of 15 residues. Germline assignment: CDR1 KGHSH and CDR2 LQKENI. With V trimmed by 2 bases and J by 5 bases, 6 bases remained unmatched. The CDR3 region is CASSPNRGRQETQYF. CDR3 DNA: TGTGCCAGCTCACCAAACAGGGGGCGGCAGGAGACCCAGTACTTC.